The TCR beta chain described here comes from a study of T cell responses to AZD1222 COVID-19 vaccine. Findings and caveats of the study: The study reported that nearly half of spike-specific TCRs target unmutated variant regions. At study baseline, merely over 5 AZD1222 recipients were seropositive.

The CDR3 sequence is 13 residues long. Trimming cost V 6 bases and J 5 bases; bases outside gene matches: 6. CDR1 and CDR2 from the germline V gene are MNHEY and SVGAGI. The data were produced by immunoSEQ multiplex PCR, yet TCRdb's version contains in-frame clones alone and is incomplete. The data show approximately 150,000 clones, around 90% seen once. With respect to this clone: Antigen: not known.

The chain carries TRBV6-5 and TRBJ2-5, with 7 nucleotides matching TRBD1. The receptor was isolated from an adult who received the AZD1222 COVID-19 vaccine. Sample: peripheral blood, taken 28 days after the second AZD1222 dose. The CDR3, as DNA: TGTGCCAGCAGGACAGGGTCCGTGGAGACCCAGTACTTC. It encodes CASRTGSVETQYF.